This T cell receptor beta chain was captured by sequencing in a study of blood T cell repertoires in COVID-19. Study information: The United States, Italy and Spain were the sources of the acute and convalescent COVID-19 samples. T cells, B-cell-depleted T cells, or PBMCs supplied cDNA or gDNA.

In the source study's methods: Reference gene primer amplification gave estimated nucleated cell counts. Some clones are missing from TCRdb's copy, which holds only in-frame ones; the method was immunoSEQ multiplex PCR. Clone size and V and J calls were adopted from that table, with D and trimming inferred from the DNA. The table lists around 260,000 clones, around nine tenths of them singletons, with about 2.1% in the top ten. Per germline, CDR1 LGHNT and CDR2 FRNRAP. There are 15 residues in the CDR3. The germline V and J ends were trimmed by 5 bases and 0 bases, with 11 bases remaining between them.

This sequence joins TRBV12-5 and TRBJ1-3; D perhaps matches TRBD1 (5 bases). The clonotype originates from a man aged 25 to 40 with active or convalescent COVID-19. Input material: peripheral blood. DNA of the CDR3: TGTGCTAGTGGTGGGGCCAGAAGCTCTGGAAACACCATATATTTT. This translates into CASGGARSSGNTIYF.